This T cell receptor (beta chain) is drawn from a study of blood T cells in healthy people across ages. Study background: Through template switching, about one barcoded beta molecule was captured per two T cells, as measured in model experiments.

A sample-barcoded 5' primer and a J-beta primer mix were used in a second PCR of about 7 to 12 cycles. TCRdb passed the 5' RACE reads through MiXCR, listing each CDR3 protein once. The sample contains 800,000 to 950,000 distinct CDR3 sequences, roughly 34% of which appear only once. V shed 6 bases and J 3 bases; nucleotides not matched to a gene: 2. Germline lookup yields CDR1 SGHRS and CDR2 YFSETQ. The CDR3 is 14 residues long. As concerns this clonotype: Its target is unknown.

Study-wide results and limits: Researchers deemed the diversity estimates from one million T cells underestimates.

The chain uses TRBV5-1 and TRBJ2-3; TRBD2 agrees at 12 bases. This TCR came from a man younger than 30 in good health. Sequences were obtained from blood. The CDR3 sequence is CASTSGGATDTQYF. For the CDR3, the DNA is TGCGCCAGCACTAGCGGGGGGGCAACAGATACGCAGTATTTT.